In its sample, the clone carrying this T cell receptor beta chain was seen once. The sample originates from a study of T cell responses to AZD1222 COVID-19 vaccine. Profiling relied on immunoSEQ multiplex PCR, and the TCRdb table lists in-frame clones only, not all of them. Of approximately 150,000 clones detected, around 90% appear once; the ten largest clones hold less than 4.5%. Trimming took off 8 bases at V and 4 bases at J, with 14 bases between the two ends. The CDR3 contains 14 residues. Germline V gives CDR1 SGHTA, CDR2 FQGNSA. The clonotype was recovered from an adult in good health. Sequences were derived from peripheral blood, sampled on day 0 of MenACWY control vaccination. The rearrangement uses TRBV7-2 and TRBJ2-2; D is uncertain. CDR3 in amino acids: CASSLVVSTGELFF. CDR3 DNA: TGTGCCAGCTCCTTGGTAGTATCCACCGGGGAGCTGTTTTTT.